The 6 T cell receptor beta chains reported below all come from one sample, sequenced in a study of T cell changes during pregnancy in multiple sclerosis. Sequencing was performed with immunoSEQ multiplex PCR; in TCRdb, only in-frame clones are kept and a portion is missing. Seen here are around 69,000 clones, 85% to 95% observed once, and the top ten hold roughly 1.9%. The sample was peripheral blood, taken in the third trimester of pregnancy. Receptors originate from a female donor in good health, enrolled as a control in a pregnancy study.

The CDR3 sequence: CASSSWAGGYEQYF. In DNA, the CDR3 is TGTGCCAGCAGCTCCTGGGCCGGGGGGTACGAGCAGTACTTC. The J gene is TRBJ2-7, the V gene TRBV7-2, with 7 bases fitting TRBD2. This CDR3 has 14 residues. V lost 4 bases, J lost 4 bases, and 7 bases stayed unmatched. Germline CDR1 is SGHTA and CDR2 is FQGNSA.

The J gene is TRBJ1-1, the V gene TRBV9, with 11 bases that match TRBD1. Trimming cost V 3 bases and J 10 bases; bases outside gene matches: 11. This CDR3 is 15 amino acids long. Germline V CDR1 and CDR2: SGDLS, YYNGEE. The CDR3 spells CASSADTGTGGVAFF. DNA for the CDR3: TGTGCCAGCAGCGCCGATACTGGGACAGGGGGTGTAGCTTTCTTT. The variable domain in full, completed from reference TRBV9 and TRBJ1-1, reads DSGVTQTPKHLITATGQRVTLRCSPRSGDLSVYWYQQSLDQGLQFLIQYYNGEERAKGNILERFSAQQFPDLHSELNLSSLELGDSALYFCASSADTGTGGVAFFGQGTRLTVV.

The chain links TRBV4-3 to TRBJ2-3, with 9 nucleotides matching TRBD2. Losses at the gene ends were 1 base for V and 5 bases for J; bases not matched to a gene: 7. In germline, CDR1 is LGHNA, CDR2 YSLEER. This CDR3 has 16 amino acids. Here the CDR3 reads CASSQGNGGRGDTQYF. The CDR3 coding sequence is TGCGCCAGCAGCCAAGGGAACGGCGGGAGGGGAGATACGCAGTATTTT.

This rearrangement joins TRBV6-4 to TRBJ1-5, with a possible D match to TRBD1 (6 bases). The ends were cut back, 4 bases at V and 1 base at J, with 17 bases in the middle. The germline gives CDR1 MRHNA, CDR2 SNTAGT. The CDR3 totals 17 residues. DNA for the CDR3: TGTGCCAGCAGTGGGTCCGGGACACCTAACAGCAATCAGCCCCAGCATTTT. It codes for CASSGSGTPNSNQPQHF.

In DNA form, the CDR3 reads TGCGCCAGCAGCTATCGGGGTTGGGAAAAACTGTTTTTT. It yields the protein CASSYRGWEKLFF. This chain links TRBV23-1 with TRBJ1-4, with D unresolved. TRBV23-1 is identified as an open reading frame with a role that is uncertain. With 6 bases removed from V and 8 bases from J, the gap between germline ends came to 13 bases. The CDR3 sequence is 13 residues long.

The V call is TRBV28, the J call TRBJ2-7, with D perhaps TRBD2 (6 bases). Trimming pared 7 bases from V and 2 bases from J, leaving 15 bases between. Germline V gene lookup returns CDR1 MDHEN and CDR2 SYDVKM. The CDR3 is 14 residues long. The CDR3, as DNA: TGTGCCAGCACCCTCCCGGGACTGGCCTACGAGCAGTACTTC. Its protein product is CASTLPGLAYEQYF.